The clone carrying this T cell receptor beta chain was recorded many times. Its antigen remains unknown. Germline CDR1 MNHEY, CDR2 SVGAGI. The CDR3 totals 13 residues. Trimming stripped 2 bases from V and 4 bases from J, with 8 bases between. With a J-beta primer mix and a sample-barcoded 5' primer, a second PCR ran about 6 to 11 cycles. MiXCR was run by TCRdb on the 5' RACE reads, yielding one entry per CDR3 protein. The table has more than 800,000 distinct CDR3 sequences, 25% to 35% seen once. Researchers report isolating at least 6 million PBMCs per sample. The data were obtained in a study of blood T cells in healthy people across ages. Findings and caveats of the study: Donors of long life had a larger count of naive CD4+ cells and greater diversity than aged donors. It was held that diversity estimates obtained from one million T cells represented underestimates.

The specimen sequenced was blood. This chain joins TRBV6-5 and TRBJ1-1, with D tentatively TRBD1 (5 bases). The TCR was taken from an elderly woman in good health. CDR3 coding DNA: TGTGCCAGCAGTTACCAGGGTAGCACTGAAGCTTTCTTT. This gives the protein CASSYQGSTEAFF.